This TCR beta chain was recorded in a study of cytotoxic CD8 clonotypes in ibrutinib-treated CLL (dated by TCRdb to the early 2020s). For the study in its entirety: In this cohort, 15 patients were treatment-naive and about a dozen were relapsed/refractory, while under 18 had unmutated IGHV. Partial responses were observed in around 25 patients and complete responses in 2; after a median follow-up of roughly 72 months, remission was maintained in some 14 patients and progression was observed in approximately 12. Samples at response were collected after a median of 12 months of treatment, with a range of roughly 6 to 40 months. On average, each sample yielded about 250,000 productive templates and 80,000 to 95,000 productive rearrangements. Longitudinal samples were obtainable from about 30% of the 86 participants in the trial. Cryopreserved peripheral blood mononuclear cells were collected before treatment, at response, and at either disease progression or sustained remission. Every sample from remission and from progressive disease was obtained while the patients were still on ibrutinib. General conclusions and limits of the study: Public clonotypes were rare and either shrank or stayed stable during treatment, and the rise in clonality at ibrutinib response reflected expansion of private clonotypes. Sampling times were not matched between sustained-remission and progressing patients, and lymph node repertoires were not studied. At baseline, clonality was higher than in age-matched healthy donors and showed a strong correlation with circulating CD8+ T-cell counts. Clonality rose at ibrutinib response, remained stable during sustained remission, and dropped back toward baseline at progression.

Only a few counts were recorded for this clone. Its antigen is not yet known. Within one base of it there is no much larger clone, and no base qualities were kept. CDR1 SGHRS and CDR2 YFSETQ were looked up in the germline V gene. V was cut back by 4 bases and J by 0 bases, leaving a gap of 6 bases between them. Reading from cysteine to phenylalanine, the CDR3 counts 13 amino acids. Kept here is only the CDR3 DNA, which spans 39 bases and is read in frame from base 1. The sample's time point, from its label and the paper: progressive disease on ibrutinib. For TCR beta library preparation, roughly 2 micrograms of genomic DNA were extracted from the cryopreserved PBMCs. High-throughput TCR beta sequencing was performed on longitudinal blood samples from CLL patients receiving ibrutinib monotherapy. The patients were enrolled in a single-center, open-label phase 2 trial of ibrutinib monotherapy. On a MiSeq, deep resolution sequencing aimed for a depth between 1 in 1 million and 1 in 200,000 T cells, with each clonotype covered approximately 9.2x on average. The immunoSEQ hsTCRB Kit was used to generate TCR beta libraries. As for how the authors treated the data: The data were analyzed with ImmunoSEQ Analyzer and ImmunoSEQ Data Assistant, and V, D and J gene assignments followed IMGT definitions. Clonality, which ranges from 0 to 1, was calculated by subtracting the normalized Shannon entropy of productive rearrangement frequencies from one. Public clonotype analysis was restricted to overrepresented clonotypes comprising at least 0.05% of each patient's repertoire. About a dozen repertoires from age-matched healthy donors, obtained from immuneACCESS, served as clonality controls. Imported from immuneACCESS, the table was reduced by TCRdb to in-frame sequences with V and J called. These copies leave out some clones; in studies compared against another copy, an unresolved V gene accounts for under half, and the cause of the remainder is not known. Clone size and V and J calls were adopted from that table, with D and trimming inferred from the DNA. The sample table shows around 25,000 clones, and roughly 69% are seen once. The ten largest clones represent 45% to 60% of the sample.

The specimen comprised PBMCs, sampled at disease progression, from a patient treated with ibrutinib. This sequence uses TRBV5-1 and TRBJ2-3, with the identity of the D gene unclear. This TCR came from a human donor with chronic lymphocytic leukemia. The DNA sequence reads TGCGCCAGCAGCCCGGTTAGCACAGATACGCAGTATTTT. It is translated as CASSPVSTDTQYF.